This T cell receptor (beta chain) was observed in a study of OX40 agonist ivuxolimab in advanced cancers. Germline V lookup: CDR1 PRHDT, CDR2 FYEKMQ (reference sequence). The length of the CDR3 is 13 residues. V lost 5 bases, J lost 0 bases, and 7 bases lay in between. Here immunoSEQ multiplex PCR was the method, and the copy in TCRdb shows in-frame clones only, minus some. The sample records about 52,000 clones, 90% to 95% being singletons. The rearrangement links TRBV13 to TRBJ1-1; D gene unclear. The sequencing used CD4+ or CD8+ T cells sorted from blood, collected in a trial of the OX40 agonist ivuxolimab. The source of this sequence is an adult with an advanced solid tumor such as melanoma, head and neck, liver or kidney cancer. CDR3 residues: CASSPRVNTEAFF. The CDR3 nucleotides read TGTGCCAGCAGCCCGCGGGTGAACACTGAAGCTTTCTTT.